One and the same sample provided the 12 T cell receptor beta chains below, sequenced in a study of cytomegalovirus exposure and HLA in healthy donors. Using immunoSEQ multiplex PCR, the repertoire was profiled, and TCRdb retains in-frame clones only, with some absent. The sample lists fewer than 250,000 clones, less than 85% seen once, with roughly 5.5% in the top ten. Specimen: PBMCs. These receptors originate from a woman between 18 and 29 years old in good health and CMV-seronegative.

This chain links TRBV9 with TRBJ2-2; 7 bases fit TRBD1. CDR3 size: 16 residues. V dropped 4 bases and J dropped 3; count of bases not matched to a gene: 9. The germline CDR1 and CDR2 sequences are SGDLS and YYNGEE. The CDR3 coding sequence is TGTGCCAGCAGCCCCCGACAGGGATCCGACACCGGGGAGCTGTTTTTT. This codes for CASSPRQGSDTGELFF. The full variable domain, in which reference TRBV9 and TRBJ2-2 provide the parts outside the CDR3, is DSGVTQTPKHLITATGQRVTLRCSPRSGDLSVYWYQQSLDQGLQFLIQYYNGEERAKGNILERFSAQQFPDLHSELNLSSLELGDSALYFCASSPRQGSDTGELFFGEGSRLTVL.

This chain joins TRBV29-1 and TRBJ2-5, with 9 bases that match TRBD2. The CDR3 runs 14 residues. Trimming cost V 2 bases and J 5 bases; bases outside gene matches: 6. Germline V gene data show CDR1 as SQVTM and CDR2 as ANQGSEA. The CDR3 is CSVELAGTSETQYF. The CDR3 DNA is TGCAGCGTTGAACTAGCGGGAACCAGCGAGACCCAGTACTTC.

V usage is TRBV6-5 and J usage is TRBJ2-3; 9 positions agree with TRBD2. Germline V gene sequence: CDR1 MNHEY, CDR2 SVGAGI. This CDR3 spans 14 amino acids. The V and J ends lost 7 bases and 5 bases, in that order; junction bases with no gene match: 7. CDR3 sequence: CASISAGGEDTQYF. The CDR3 region has the DNA TGTGCCAGCATCTCGGCGGGGGGGGAAGATACGCAGTATTTT.

This clone has only one observation. The chain recombines TRBV5-1 with TRBJ1-4, with D perhaps matching TRBD1 (5 bases). This CDR3 has 15 residues. CDR1 is SGHRS, CDR2 YFSETQ, per germline. Trimming stripped 3 bases from V and 4 bases from J, with 13 bases between. DNA for the CDR3: TGCGCCAGCAGCTGGGCGGGGGGAAGTAATGAAAAACTGTTTTTT. It specifies CASSWAGGSNEKLFF.

The chain employs TRBV5-1 and TRBJ1-2; D is perhaps TRBD1 (5 bases). The V gene's germline CDR1 is SGHRS and CDR2 YFSETQ. The CDR3 sequence is 13 residues long. V gave up 7 bases and J gave up 2 bases, with 12 bases separating them. CDR3 in amino acids: CASAPRQNYGYTF. CDR3 nucleotide sequence: TGCGCCAGCGCCCCCCGACAGAACTATGGCTACACCTTC.

The rearrangement links TRBV27 to TRBJ2-2; 11 bases match TRBD2. The CDR3 is made up of 17 amino acids. The V gene end was trimmed by 3 bases and the J gene end by 2 bases; junction bases not matched to a gene: 5. CDR1 and CDR2 from the germline V gene are MNHEY and SMNVEV (reference sequence). The CDR3: CASSLRGTSGNTGELFF. CDR3 nucleotides: TGTGCCAGCAGTTTGCGTGGGACTAGCGGAAACACCGGGGAGCTGTTTTTT.

V usage is TRBV19 and J usage is TRBJ2-1; tentatively, D is TRBD2 (6 bases). V was shortened by 8 bases and J by 13 bases, with 15 bases between the two germline ends. The CDR3 covers 11 residues. Per the germline V gene, CDR1 is LNHDA and CDR2 is SQIVND (reference sequence). CDR3 loop: CASGDGRGQFF. CDR3 DNA sequence: TGTGCCAGTGGCGACGGGCGGGGCCAGTTCTTC.

This rearrangement joins TRBV5-4 to TRBJ1-1, with D uncertain. The CDR3 is 14 residues long. Germline V lookup: CDR1 SGHNT, CDR2 YYREEE (reference sequence). Trimming stripped 5 bases from V and 0 bases from J, with 11 bases between. The CDR3 reads CASRGTTMNTEAFF. The CDR3 coding sequence is TGTGCCAGCAGGGGTACGACGATGAACACTGAAGCTTTCTTT.

The CDR3 is CASSLAGDNEKLFF. The CDR3 DNA follows: TGTGCCAGCAGCTTAGCAGGGGATAATGAAAAACTGTTTTTT. This rearrangement joins TRBV7-6 to TRBJ1-4, with D possibly being TRBD1 (5 bases). The V end was cut by 0 bases, the J end by 4 bases, with 6 bases between. The CDR3 consists of 14 residues. Per the germline V gene, CDR1 is SGHVS and CDR2 is FNYEAQ. The entire variable domain, with the rest obtained from reference TRBV7-6 and TRBJ1-4, is as follows: GAGVSQSPRYKVTKRGQDVALRCDPISGHVSLYWYRQALGQGPEFLTYFNYEAQQDKSGLPNDRFSAERPEGSISTLTIQRTEQRDSAMYRCASSLAGDNEKLFFGSGTQLSVL.

The chain joins TRBV6-5 to TRBJ1-4; the match to TRBD1 covers 9 bases. V was clipped by 5 bases and J by 13 bases; unmatched bases: 11. The CDR3 covers 14 residues. Germline V gene data show CDR1 as MNHEY and CDR2 as SVGAGI. The CDR3 nucleotides read TGTGCCAGCAGTGCGACAGGGGGACAACCGGGACTGTTTTTT. As protein: CASSATGGQPGLFF.

The chain is built from TRBV28 and TRBJ1-5; 8 bases map to TRBD1. The V segment lost 6 bases and the J segment 5 bases; nucleotides outside the gene matches: 9. CDR3 size: 15 residues. Germline loops: CDR1 MDHEN, CDR2 SYDVKM. This CDR3 is CASRRTGMTDQPQHF. In nucleotides, the CDR3 is TGTGCCAGCAGAAGGACAGGGATGACGGATCAGCCCCAGCATTTT.

This sequence joins TRBV7-8 and TRBJ1-5; D possibly corresponds to TRBD1 (5 bases). Trimming left V 3 bases short and J 0 bases short, with 15 bases between. This CDR3 region has 17 residues. From germline, CDR1 is SGHVS and CDR2 FQNEAQ. The CDR3 coding sequence is TGTGCCAGCAGCTTCGCGGGGGGGAAGAATAGCAATCAGCCCCAGCATTTT. Residues: CASSFAGGKNSNQPQHF.